The sequence of this T cell receptor (beta chain) was determined in a study of blood T cell repertoires in COVID-19. This clone was observed once. Per the study methods: Reference gene primer amplification yielded estimated nucleated cell counts. Libraries were prepared by immunoSEQ multiplex PCR; TCRdb keeps only in-frame clonotypes and omits some of them. V, J and clone size reflect that table, while D and trimming were determined from the DNA. The repertoire holds 50,000 to 80,000 clones, with roughly 75% as singletons. The CDR3 is 10 residues long. Germline V CDR1 and CDR2: SGHRS, YFSETQ. Trimming left V 9 bases short and J 8 bases short, with 9 bases between.

The V call is TRBV5-1, the J call TRBJ2-1; D gene unclear. The sequencing input was peripheral blood. This receptor was taken from a man aged 55 to 70 with COVID-19, enrolled during active disease. CDR3 protein: CATREDEQFF. CDR3 in DNA: TGCGCCACCCGAGAAGATGAGCAGTTCTTC.